This paragraph reports one T cell receptor beta chain. This may be a read error: a much more frequent sequence differs by one nucleotide. Both blood RNA, taken from unsorted whole blood, and germline DNA were extracted. The entry originates in a study of tumor-infiltrating lymphocytes in primary liver carcinoma. The researchers produced TCR beta cDNA from around 0.5 ug total RNA with a constant-region primer. For TCR beta, libraries were produced by three nested multiplex PCR rounds using slightly modified ARM-PCR. TRBV1-TRBV30 forward primers and a C-beta reverse primer were used in the first two PCR rounds, which each ran for around 10 cycles. TCRdb re-called the multiplex PCR reads with MiXCR, one entry per CDR3 protein. Here the sample spans 200,000 or so distinct CDR3 sequences, approximately 64% being singletons. With 6 bases removed from V and 7 bases from J, the gap between germline ends came to 19 bases. CDR1 MNHEY and CDR2 SVGEGT come from the germline V gene. The CDR3 runs 15 residues.

Input material: peripheral blood. The source is a woman aged 55-70 years with primary liver carcinoma and hepatitis B virus infection. V is TRBV6-2 or TRBV6-3 and J is TRBJ2-1; maybe TRBD2 (6 bases). The DNA for the CDR3 is TGTGCCAGCAGGAATCCGGGAGAGGGGTCGAATGAGCAGTTCTTC. This encodes CASRNPGEGSNEQFF.